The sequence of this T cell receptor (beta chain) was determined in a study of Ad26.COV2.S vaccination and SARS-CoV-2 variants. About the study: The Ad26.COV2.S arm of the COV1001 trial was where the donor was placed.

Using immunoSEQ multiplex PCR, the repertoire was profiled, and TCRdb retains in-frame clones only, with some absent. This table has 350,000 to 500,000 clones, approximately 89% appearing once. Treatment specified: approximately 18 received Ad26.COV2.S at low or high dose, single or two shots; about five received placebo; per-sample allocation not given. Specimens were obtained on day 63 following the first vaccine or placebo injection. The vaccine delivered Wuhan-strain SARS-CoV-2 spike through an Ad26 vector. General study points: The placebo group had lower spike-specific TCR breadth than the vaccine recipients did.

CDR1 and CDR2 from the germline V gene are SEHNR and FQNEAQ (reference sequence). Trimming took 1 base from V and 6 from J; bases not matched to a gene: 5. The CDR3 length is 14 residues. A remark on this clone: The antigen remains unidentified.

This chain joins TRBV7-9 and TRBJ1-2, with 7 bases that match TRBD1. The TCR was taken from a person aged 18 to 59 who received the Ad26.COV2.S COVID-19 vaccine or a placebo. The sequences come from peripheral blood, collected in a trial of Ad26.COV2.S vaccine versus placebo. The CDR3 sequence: CASSLETGRHGYTF. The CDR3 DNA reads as TGTGCCAGCAGCTTAGAGACAGGGCGTCATGGCTACACCTTC.